A single sample gave rise to the 3 T cell receptor beta chains below, sequenced in a study of regulatory T cells in long-lasting Graves disease. The time point was: newly diagnosed GD, antithyroid drugs for less than 3 months. Extracted PBMC RNA gave rise to the TCR library. CDR3-region Arm-PCR and iRepertoire HTBI primers produced the TCR beta libraries. TCRdb reprocessed the multiplex PCR reads with MiXCR, giving one entry per CDR3 protein. The sample records 350,000 to 500,000 distinct CDR3 sequences, around 15% being singletons. These sequences were also reported in another study, on T cells in Graves' hyperthyroidism and ophthalmopathy.

The sequencing used peripheral blood mononuclear cells (PBMCs), collected at new diagnosis, from a patient treated with antithyroid drugs. These receptor sequences come from a woman in her forties or fifties with Graves disease.

There are many counts of this clonotype. V gene TRBV6-2 or TRBV6-3 combines with J gene TRBJ2-7; TRBD2 matches at 10 bases. CDR1 and CDR2 from the germline V gene are MNHEY and SVGEGT. V dropped 2 bases and J dropped 2; count of bases not matched to a gene: 3. There are 15 residues in the CDR3. CDR3 sequence: CASSYGLAETYEQYF. For the CDR3, the DNA is TGTGCCAGCAGTTACGGACTAGCGGAGACCTACGAGCAGTACTTC.

The chain uses TRBV4-1 and TRBJ2-5, with D hard to call. The V and J ends lost 1 base and 4 bases respectively, with 10 bases between them. The length of the CDR3 is 14 residues. Germline V gene lookup returns CDR1 MGHRA and CDR2 YSYEKL. CDR3 DNA sequence: TGCGCCAGCAGCCAAGTTTTAGTGGGAGAGACCCAGTACTTC. Amino acids: CASSQVLVGETQYF.

This clonotype was picked up many times. The chain carries TRBV28 and TRBJ2-7; TRBD2 agrees at 15 bases. CDR1 MDHEN and CDR2 SYDVKM come from the germline V gene. The CDR3 spans 18 residues. The V gene end was trimmed by 5 bases and the J gene end by 4 bases; junction bases not matched to a gene: 12. The CDR3 reads CASSPRGLAGGMGYEQYF. The DNA for the CDR3 is TGTGCCAGCAGTCCACGAGGACTAGCGGGAGGGATGGGTTACGAGCAGTACTTC.